Each of the 6 T cell receptor beta chains below was sequenced from the same sample in a study of tumor-infiltrating lymphocytes in primary liver carcinoma. The source of the blood RNA was unsorted whole blood, and germline DNA was extracted as well. Total RNA (approximately 450 ng) served as template for TCR beta cDNA synthesis primed by a constant-region primer. What produced the TCR beta libraries was three nested multiplex PCR rounds using slightly modified ARM-PCR. The study ran its first two PCR rounds for around 10 cycles each, using TRBV1-TRBV30 forward primers and a C-beta reverse primer. MiXCR was run by TCRdb on the multiplex PCR reads, yielding one entry per CDR3 protein. The sample contains approximately 330,000 distinct CDR3 sequences, roughly two thirds of which appear only once. Source material: peripheral blood. The receptors derive from a man aged 35-49 years with primary liver carcinoma and hepatitis B virus infection.

A word on this clonotype: No conserved phenylalanine or tryptophan is present at the end of the CDR3, so a read error is the likely explanation. V and J are TRBV28 and TRBJ1-5; maybe TRBD1 (6 bases). Germline lookup yields CDR1 MDHEN and CDR2 SYDVKM. Trimming cost V 4 bases and J 0 bases, with 16 bases left between them. This CDR3 has 17 residues. The DNA of the CDR3 is TGTGCCAGCAGTTCACCCACGGACAGATATAGCAATCAGCCCCAGCATTCT. Translated: CASSSPTDRYSNQPQHS.

Worth noting for this clonotype: A single base separates this from a much larger clone, so it may be a read error. J is TRBJ1-2 and V is TRBV10-3; no firm D call. The CDR3 is made up of 13 amino acids. Germline lookup yields CDR1 ENHRY and CDR2 SYGVKD. CDR3 protein: CAISDPDLGGYAF. The CDR3, as DNA: TGTGCCATCAGTGATCCGGACTTGGGTGGCTACGCCTTC.

This clonotype was detected many times. V usage is TRBV6-2 or TRBV6-3 and J usage is TRBJ2-7; D is uncertain. CDR1 MNHEY and CDR2 SVGEGT come from the germline V gene. The CDR3 consists of 12 residues. V was cut by 5 bases and J by 0 bases, with 5 bases left in between. The CDR3 loop is CASSKVSYEQYF. The CDR3 DNA reads TGTGCCAGCAGTAAAGTCTCCTACGAGCAGTACTTC.

A remark on this clonotype: One junction end disagrees with the germline gene, perhaps due to a read error. The chain recombines TRBV24-1 with TRBJ2-5; a weak D match, TRBD2 (5 bases). The CDR3 is 14 amino acids. Germline assignment: CDR1 KGHDR and CDR2 SFDVKD. The CDR3 DNA reads TGTGCCACCAGTGACAAGACAATACTAGAGGCCCAGTACTTC. Its protein product is CATSDKTILEAQYF.

This clonotype was found many times. The rearrangement joins TRBV5-5 to TRBJ1-2; D possibly corresponds to TRBD1 (6 bases). CDR3 size: 15 residues. Between the trimmed V and J ends, which lost 5 bases and 2 bases, there was a span of 16 bases. Germline CDR1 SGHKS, CDR2 YYEKEE (reference sequence). The CDR3 sequence is CASRLGASGNYGYTF. The CDR3, as DNA: TGTGCCAGCAGGCTGGGGGCTTCGGGGAACTATGGCTACACCTTC.

This clonotype has a count of ten or more. For the CDR3, the DNA is TGTGCCAGCAGTTGGGACGGCCAAGAGACCCAGTACTTC. Translated: CASSWDGQETQYF. The V gene is TRBV12-3 or TRBV12-4, the J gene TRBJ2-5, with D possibly called TRBD1 or TRBD2 (5 bases each). The CDR3 has 13 amino acids. V was cut by 4 bases and J by 1 base, with 7 bases left in between.